This T cell receptor (beta chain) appears in the sequencing data of a study of blood T cell repertoires in COVID-19. In the study overall: T cells, B-cell-depleted T cells, or PBMCs supplied cDNA or gDNA.

Participants were aged roughly 18 to 90 years from approximately 24 US areas. Donors of Cohort 3 who recovered were those that had two negative PCRs, clearance, or symptom resolution. Libraries were prepared by immunoSEQ multiplex PCR; TCRdb keeps only in-frame clonotypes and omits some of them. The data contain fewer than 200,000 clones, 70% to 80% of them singletons. The CDR3 sequence is 17 residues long. Between the trimmed V and J ends, which lost 4 bases and 4 bases, there was a span of 17 bases. The V gene's germline CDR1 is LGHDT and CDR2 YNNKEL (reference sequence). The genes are TRBV3-1 (or the pseudogene TRBV3-2) and TRBJ2-6, with a possible D match to TRBD1 (5 bases). The source is a woman between 45 and 65 years old who had recovered from COVID-19. Sequenced sample: PBMCs or T cells enriched from blood (not recorded which). In nucleotides, the CDR3 is TGTGCCAGCAGCCCAAGATTAGGGGCGCGGGGGGCCAACGTCCTGACTTTC. Amino acid sequence: CASSPRLGARGANVLTF.